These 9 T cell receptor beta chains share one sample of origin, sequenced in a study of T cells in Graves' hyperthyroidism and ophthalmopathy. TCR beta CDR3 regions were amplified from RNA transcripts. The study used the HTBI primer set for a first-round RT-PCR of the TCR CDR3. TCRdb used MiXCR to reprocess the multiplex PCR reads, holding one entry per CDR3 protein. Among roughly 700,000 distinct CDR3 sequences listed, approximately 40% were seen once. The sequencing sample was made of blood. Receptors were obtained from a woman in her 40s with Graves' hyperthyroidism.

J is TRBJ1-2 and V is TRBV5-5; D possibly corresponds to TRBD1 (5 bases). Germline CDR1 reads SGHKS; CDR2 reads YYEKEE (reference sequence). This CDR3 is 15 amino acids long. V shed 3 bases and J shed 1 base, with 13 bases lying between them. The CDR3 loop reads CASSSDQTVNYGYTF. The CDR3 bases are TGTGCCAGCAGCTCCGATCAGACAGTTAACTATGGCTACACCTTC. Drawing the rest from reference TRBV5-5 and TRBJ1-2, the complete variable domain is DAGVTQSPTHLIKTRGQQVTLRCSPISGHKSVSWYQQVLGQGPQFIFQYYEKEERGRGNFPDRFSARQFPNYSSELNVNALLLGDSALYLCASSSDQTVNYGYTFGSGTRLTVV.

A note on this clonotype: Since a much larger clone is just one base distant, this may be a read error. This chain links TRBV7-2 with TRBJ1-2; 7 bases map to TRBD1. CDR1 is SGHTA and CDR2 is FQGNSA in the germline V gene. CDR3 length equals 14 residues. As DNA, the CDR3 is TGTGCCAGCAGCTCCGAGACAGGGTCAAATGGCAACACCTTC. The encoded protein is CASSSETGSNGNTF.

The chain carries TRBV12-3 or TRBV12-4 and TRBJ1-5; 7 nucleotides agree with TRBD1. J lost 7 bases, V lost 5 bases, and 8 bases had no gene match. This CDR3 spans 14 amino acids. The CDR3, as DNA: TGTGCCAGCAGTGACCGGGACAGACGACAGCCCCAGCATTTT. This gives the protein CASSDRDRRQPQHF.

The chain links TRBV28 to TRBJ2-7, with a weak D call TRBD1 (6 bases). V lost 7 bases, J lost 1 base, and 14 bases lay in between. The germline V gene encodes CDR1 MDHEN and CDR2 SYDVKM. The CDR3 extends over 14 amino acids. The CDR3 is CASTAPGQSYEQYF. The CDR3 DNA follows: TGTGCCAGCACCGCGCCCGGACAGTCCTACGAGCAGTACTTC.

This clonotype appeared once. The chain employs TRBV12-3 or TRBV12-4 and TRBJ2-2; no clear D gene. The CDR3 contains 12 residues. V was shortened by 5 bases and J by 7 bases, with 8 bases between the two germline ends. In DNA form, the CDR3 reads TGTGCCAGCAGTCACCGCGACGGGGAGCTGTTTTTT. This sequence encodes CASSHRDGELFF.

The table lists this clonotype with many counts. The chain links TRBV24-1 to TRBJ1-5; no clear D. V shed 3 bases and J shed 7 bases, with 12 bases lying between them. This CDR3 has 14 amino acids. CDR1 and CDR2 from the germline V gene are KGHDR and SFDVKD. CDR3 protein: CATSDVGSWQPQHF. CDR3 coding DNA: TGTGCCACCAGTGATGTGGGCTCATGGCAGCCCCAGCATTTT.

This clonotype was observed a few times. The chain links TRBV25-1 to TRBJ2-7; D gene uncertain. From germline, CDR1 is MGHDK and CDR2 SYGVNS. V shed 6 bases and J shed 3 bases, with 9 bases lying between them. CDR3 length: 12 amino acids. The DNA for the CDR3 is TGTGCCAGCAGAGACCTCGACTACGAGCAGTACTTC. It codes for CASRDLDYEQYF.

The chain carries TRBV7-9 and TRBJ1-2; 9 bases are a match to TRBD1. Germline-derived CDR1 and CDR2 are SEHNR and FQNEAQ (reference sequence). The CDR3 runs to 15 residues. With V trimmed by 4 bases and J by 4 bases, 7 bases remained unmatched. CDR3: CASSSGQGLFYGYTF. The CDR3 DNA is TGTGCCAGCAGCTCGGGACAGGGACTTTTCTATGGCTACACCTTC.

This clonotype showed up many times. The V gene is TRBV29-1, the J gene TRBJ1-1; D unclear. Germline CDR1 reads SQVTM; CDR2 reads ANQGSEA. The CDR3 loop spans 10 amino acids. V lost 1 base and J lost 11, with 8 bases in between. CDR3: CSVEVPNAFF. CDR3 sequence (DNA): TGCAGCGTTGAAGTACCGAATGCTTTCTTT.